The 31 T cell receptor beta chains below come from one sample, sequenced in a study of blood T cell repertoires in COVID-19. Some clones are missing from TCRdb's copy, which holds only in-frame ones; the method was immunoSEQ multiplex PCR. This sample has about 150,000 clones, with under 85% found just once. What was sequenced was peripheral blood. Source of these receptors: a man aged 50-59 years with active or convalescent COVID-19.

The chain is built from TRBV7-3 and TRBJ2-1; TRBD2 matches 8 bases. The V gene's germline CDR1 is SGHTA and CDR2 FQGTGA. The CDR3 totals 14 residues. Trimming took 3 bases from V and 5 from J; bases not matched to a gene: 3. The CDR3 reads CASSLGLVNNEQFF. CDR3 bases: TGTGCCAGCAGCTTGGGACTAGTCAACAATGAGCAGTTCTTC.

The rearrangement links TRBV28 to TRBJ1-2; the match to TRBD1 covers 9 bases. The CDR3 totals 14 residues. The J segment lost 4 bases and the V segment lost 3 bases, leaving 3 bases of the junction unmatched. Germline V CDR1 and CDR2: MDHEN, SYDVKM. CDR3 amino acids: CASSFNRGLYGYTF. CDR3 nucleotides: TGTGCCAGCAGTTTCAACAGGGGGCTCTATGGCTACACCTTC.

V is TRBV29-1 and J is TRBJ2-1; maybe TRBD2 (6 bases). The CDR3 totals 12 residues. Germline values: CDR1 SQVTM, CDR2 ANQGSEA. V was shortened by 4 bases and J by 8 bases, with 12 bases between the two germline ends. The CDR3 here is CSVGGRRDEQFF. The CDR3 DNA follows: TGCAGCGTTGGTGGGAGGAGGGATGAGCAGTTCTTC.

V usage is TRBV24-1 and J usage is TRBJ2-1, with 9 bases matching TRBD2. The CDR3 has 12 amino acids. The junction had 2 bases not matched to a gene; V was cut back by 9 bases and J by 6 bases. Germline-derived CDR1 and CDR2 are KGHDR and SFDVKD. The chain's CDR3 is CATGTSLNEQFF. The CDR3, as DNA: TGTGCCACCGGGACTAGCCTCAATGAGCAGTTCTTC.

The V call is TRBV29-1, the J call TRBJ2-3; 7 nucleotides agree with TRBD2. The CDR3 length is 15 residues. Germline V lookup: CDR1 SQVTM, CDR2 ANQGSEA. The V segment lost 1 base and the J segment 4 bases; nucleotides outside the gene matches: 8. The CDR3 region is CSVEGSSGRSDTQYF. Written as DNA, the CDR3 is TGCAGCGTTGAAGGGTCTAGCGGAAGGTCAGATACGCAGTATTTT.

The CDR3 sequence is CASSPTSDSSYEQYF. CDR3 nucleotides: TGTGCCAGCTCACCCACTAGCGATTCCTCCTACGAGCAGTACTTC. The V and J genes are TRBV18 and TRBJ2-7, with TRBD2 identical over 7 bases. Germline V gene sequence: CDR1 KGHSH, CDR2 LQKENI. This CDR3 spans 15 amino acids. The junction had 5 bases not matched to a gene; V was cut back by 3 bases and J by 0 bases.

The V gene is TRBV9, the J gene TRBJ2-1; D may be TRBD1 (5 bases). The CDR3 length is 13 residues. From germline, CDR1 is SGDLS and CDR2 YYNGEE. V lost 0 bases, J lost 4 bases, and 5 bases lay in between. The CDR3 DNA reads TGTGCCAGCAGCGTAGCAGGGTACAATGAGCAGTTCTTC. Protein sequence: CASSVAGYNEQFF. Together with reference TRBV9 and TRBJ2-1, the CDR3 gives the full variable domain: DSGVTQTPKHLITATGQRVTLRCSPRSGDLSVYWYQQSLDQGLQFLIQYYNGEERAKGNILERFSAQQFPDLHSELNLSSLELGDSALYFCASSVAGYNEQFFGPGTRLTVL.

V gene TRBV29-1 combines with J gene TRBJ2-1; 12 bases are shared with TRBD2. Germline V gene sequence: CDR1 SQVTM, CDR2 ANQGSEA. The CDR3 consists of 14 residues. V shed 7 bases, J shed 5 bases, and the junction held 6 bases outside the gene matches. CDR3 amino acids: CSGNGLAGNNEQFF. CDR3 nucleotides: TGCAGCGGGAACGGACTAGCGGGGAACAATGAGCAGTTCTTC.

The chain joins TRBV9 to TRBJ2-2; 12 nucleotides match TRBD1. This CDR3 region has 17 residues. The J segment lost 3 bases and the V segment lost 0 bases, leaving 3 bases of the junction unmatched. Germline V gives CDR1 SGDLS, CDR2 YYNGEE. The CDR3 protein is CASSVAGQGAYTGELFF. CDR3 nucleotides: TGTGCCAGCAGCGTAGCGGGACAGGGGGCATACACCGGGGAGCTGTTTTTT.

The genes are TRBV9 and TRBJ1-1; no clear D gene. The V and J ends lost 2 bases and 4 bases respectively, with 6 bases between them. CDR1 is SGDLS and CDR2 is YYNGEE in the germline V gene. The CDR3 sequence is 12 residues long. CDR3 sequence reads: CASSVDSTEAFF. The CDR3 bases are TGTGCCAGCAGCGTGGACTCCACTGAAGCTTTCTTT.

The chain has TRBV9 and TRBJ1-2; D remains unclear. V was trimmed by 0 bases and J by 6 bases, leaving 15 bases between them. CDR3 length equals 15 residues. CDR1 is SGDLS, CDR2 YYNGEE, per germline. The CDR3 reads CASSVDLGSGNGYTF. CDR3 nucleotide sequence: TGTGCCAGCAGCGTAGATTTGGGCAGCGGCAATGGCTACACCTTC.

The V and J genes are TRBV5-5 and TRBJ2-6; TRBD1 might be the D (6 bases). Germline CDR1 reads SGHKS; CDR2 reads YYEKEE (reference sequence). CDR3 length equals 17 residues. The V end was cut by 3 bases, the J end by 4 bases, with 17 bases between. CDR3 amino acids: CASSSTGPLGGANVLTF. The CDR3 nucleotides read TGTGCCAGCAGCTCGACAGGTCCCCTAGGGGGGGCCAACGTCCTGACTTTC. Full variable domain (rest looked up from reference TRBV5-5 and TRBJ2-6): DAGVTQSPTHLIKTRGQQVTLRCSPISGHKSVSWYQQVLGQGPQFIFQYYEKEERGRGNFPDRFSARQFPNYSSELNVNALLLGDSALYLCASSSTGPLGGANVLTFGAGSRLTVL.

This clone has more than one count but fewer than ten. This chain uses TRBV6-5 with TRBJ1-2, with unresolved D. Germline values: CDR1 MNHEY, CDR2 SVGAGI. Trimming took 5 bases from V and 8 from J, leaving 12 bases between them. The CDR3 sequence is 12 residues long. Here the CDR3 DNA reads TGTGCCAGCAGTACAGACTGGAGGGGCTACACCTTC. Amino acids: CASSTDWRGYTF.

CDR3 amino acids: CASSPRVADEQYF. For the CDR3, the DNA is TGTGCCAGCAGCCCCCGAGTTGCCGACGAGCAGTACTTC. The V and J genes are TRBV3-1 (or the pseudogene TRBV3-2) and TRBJ2-7; D is uncertain. The V and J ends lost 4 bases and 5 bases respectively, with 12 bases between them. This CDR3 is built from 13 residues. CDR1 and CDR2 (germline): LGHDT, YNNKEL (reference sequence).

This rearrangement joins TRBV7-3 to TRBJ2-7; 16 bases agree with TRBD2. This CDR3 has 15 amino acids. Per germline, CDR1 SGHTA and CDR2 FQGTGA. V was clipped by 4 bases and J by 7 bases; unmatched bases: 4. The CDR3 loop is CASSSGLAGGGEQYF. CDR3 DNA: TGTGCCAGCAGCTCGGGACTAGCGGGAGGGGGAGAGCAGTACTTC.

In nucleotides, the CDR3 is TGTGCCAGCAGCTTACACTCAGGGTTGAACACTGAAGCTTTCTTT. It codes for CASSLHSGLNTEAFF. The chain is built from TRBV11-2 and TRBJ1-1; perhaps TRBD1 as D (5 bases). This CDR3 contains 15 residues. Germline assignment: CDR1 SGHAT and CDR2 FQNNGV. Trimming cost V 2 bases and J 0 bases, with 10 bases left between them.

This chain links TRBV2 with TRBJ1-5; possible D gene TRBD1, 5 bases. This CDR3 region has 14 residues. CDR1 and CDR2 (germline): SNHLY, FYNNEI. V was clipped by 0 bases and J by 6 bases, with 9 bases between them. CDR3 loop: CASSEARGGQPQHF. The CDR3 nucleotides are TGTGCCAGCAGTGAAGCACGGGGGGGTCAGCCCCAGCATTTT.

The chain recombines TRBV19 with TRBJ1-6; 7 nucleotides match TRBD1. There are 14 residues in the CDR3. V gave up 3 bases and J gave up 8 bases; unmatched junction bases: 4. Germline V gene data show CDR1 as LNHDA and CDR2 as SQIVND (reference sequence). CDR3 bases: TGTGCCAGTAGTATTTATGGGACAGATTCACCCCTCCACTTT. Translation: CASSIYGTDSPLHF.

J is TRBJ1-1 and V is TRBV21-1; TRBD1, the D gene given by the table, was not confirmed from the DNA. TRBV21-1 is designated a pseudogene. CDR3 length equals 15 residues. CDR3: CASSARQGENTEAFF. The CDR3 DNA reads as TGTGCCAGCAGCGCCCGACAGGGAGAGAACACTGAAGCTTTCTTT.

As concerns this clone: Different DNA sequences within this sample yield the same CDR3. V usage is TRBV28 and J usage is TRBJ2-7, with a weak D call TRBD2 (6 bases). Trimming stripped 3 bases from V and 1 base from J, with 10 bases between. This CDR3 contains 14 residues. Germline V CDR1 and CDR2: MDHEN, SYDVKM. The CDR3 reads CASSFLAESYEQYF. The CDR3 bases are TGTGCCAGCAGTTTTTTAGCGGAGTCCTACGAGCAGTACTTC. Filled out from reference TRBV28 and TRBJ2-7, the complete variable domain reads DVKVTQSSRYLVKRTGEKVFLECVQDMDHENMFWYRQDPGLGLRLIYFSYDVKMKEKGDIPEGYSVSREKKERFSLILESASTNQTSMYLCASSFLAESYEQYFGPGTRLTVT.

The gene calls are TRBV7-9 and TRBJ2-5, with D maybe TRBD2 (5 bases). V shed 5 bases and J shed 2 bases, with 9 bases lying between them. This CDR3 contains 13 residues. Germline V gives CDR1 SEHNR, CDR2 FQNEAQ (reference sequence). The CDR3 DNA sequence: TGTGCCAGCAGCGCCCGCGGGCAAGAGACCCAGTACTTC. It yields the protein CASSARGQETQYF. Full variable domain (remainder filled in from reference TRBV7-9 and TRBJ2-5): DTGVSQNPRHKITKRGQNVTFRCDPISEHNRLYWYRQTLGQGPEFLTYFQNEAQLEKSRLLSDRFSAERPKGSFSTLEIQRTEQGDSAMYLCASSARGQETQYFGPGTRLLVL.

The chain links TRBV24-1 to TRBJ2-2, with a possible D match to TRBD1 (5 bases). There are 15 residues in the CDR3. In germline, CDR1 is KGHDR, CDR2 SFDVKD. The V end was cut by 0 bases, the J end by 6 bases, with 10 bases between. The DNA of the CDR3 is TGTGCCACCAGTGATTTGCAGGGCTATCCCGGGGAGCTGTTTTTT. Translation: CATSDLQGYPGELFF.

This chain uses TRBV6-5 with TRBJ1-1; D might be TRBD1 (6 bases). Germline CDR1 and CDR2: MNHEY and SVGAGI. The CDR3 runs 14 residues. Trimming stripped 2 bases from V and 1 base from J, with 8 bases between. CDR3 protein: CASSYTGPNTEAFF. In DNA form, the CDR3 reads TGTGCCAGCAGTTACACAGGGCCGAACACTGAAGCTTTCTTT.

CDR3 coding DNA: TGTGCCAGCAGCTTCGGGGGTGAGGGAAGGGATACGCAGTATTTT. Translation gives CASSFGGEGRDTQYF. The chain employs TRBV5-4 and TRBJ2-3; the D gene is possibly TRBD2 (6 bases). The germline V gene encodes CDR1 SGHNT and CDR2 YYREEE (reference sequence). The length of the CDR3 is 15 residues. V lost 2 bases and J lost 6, with 16 bases in between.

The V gene is TRBV4-1, the J gene TRBJ1-3, with 9 bases aligning to TRBD1. The junction had 7 bases not matched to a gene; V was cut back by 1 base and J by 9 bases. The V gene's germline CDR1 is MGHRA and CDR2 YSYEKL. The CDR3 runs 15 residues. The CDR3 loop is CASSQGGQGIGTIYF. CDR3 coding DNA: TGCGCCAGCAGCCAAGGGGGACAGGGTATAGGCACCATATATTTT.

The V gene is TRBV11-3, the J gene TRBJ2-1; TRBD1 matches at 10 bases. Per germline, CDR1 SGHNT and CDR2 YENEEA. There are 18 residues in the CDR3. V shed 2 bases, J shed 5 bases, and the junction held 12 bases outside the gene matches. CDR3 in amino acids: CASSLIGVWDRGDNEQFF. The CDR3 bases are TGTGCCAGCAGCTTAATCGGCGTATGGGACAGGGGCGACAATGAGCAGTTCTTC.

The chain carries TRBV6-5 and TRBJ1-1; TRBD1 aligns across 8 bases. V shed 5 bases, J shed 5 bases, and the junction held 4 bases outside the gene matches. Germline lookup yields CDR1 MNHEY and CDR2 SVGAGI. The CDR3 consists of 13 residues. In DNA, the CDR3 is TGTGCCAGCAGTAAACAGGGGGGTACTGAAGCTTTCTTT. As protein: CASSKQGGTEAFF.

The rearrangement links TRBV5-1 to TRBJ2-5, with 8 bases aligning to TRBD1. The germline gives CDR1 SGHRS, CDR2 YFSETQ. Trimming cost V 0 bases and J 1 base; bases outside gene matches: 2. The CDR3 is made up of 15 amino acids. The DNA of the CDR3 is TGCGCCAGCAGCTTGGAACAGGGGGGCCAAGAGACCCAGTACTTC. It encodes CASSLEQGGQETQYF.

This clone appeared a few times. This rearrangement joins TRBV5-1 to TRBJ2-1, with 8 bases lining up with TRBD2. The CDR3 spans 16 residues. Germline V gives CDR1 SGHRS, CDR2 YFSETQ. V shed 0 bases and J 2 bases; nucleotides not matched to a gene: 4. The CDR3 loop reads CASSLDLAGTYNEQFF. The CDR3 nucleotides are TGCGCCAGCAGCTTGGATCTAGCGGGTACCTACAATGAGCAGTTCTTC.

This chain links TRBV5-6 with TRBJ2-2; 8 bases agree with TRBD1. CDR1 is SGHDT and CDR2 is YYEEEE in the germline V gene. The CDR3 runs to 15 residues. Losses at the gene ends were 3 bases for V and 6 bases for J; bases not matched to a gene: 7. Here the CDR3 reads CASSWTGLAAGELFF. The CDR3 coding sequence is TGTGCCAGCAGCTGGACAGGGTTGGCGGCCGGGGAGCTGTTTTTT.

The chain recombines TRBV9 with TRBJ2-6; D is possibly TRBD1 (6 bases). Germline V gene lookup returns CDR1 SGDLS and CDR2 YYNGEE. CDR3 size: 15 residues. The V and J ends lost 0 bases and 5 bases respectively, with 9 bases between them. The chain's CDR3 is CASSVDRVRANVLTF. The CDR3 DNA follows: TGTGCCAGCAGCGTAGACAGGGTGAGGGCCAACGTCCTGACTTTC.